The source of this T cell receptor beta chain is a study of T cells in Graves' hyperthyroidism and ophthalmopathy. This clonotype was seen at least ten times. Researchers amplified the TCR beta CDR3 regions from RNA transcripts. Researchers ran a first-round RT-PCR on the TCR CDR3 using the HTBI primer set. TCRdb fed the multiplex PCR reads into MiXCR, producing one record per CDR3 protein. The data contain more than 450,000 distinct CDR3 sequences, less than 15% of them seen just once; the ten biggest clones take up about 14%. Diagnoses were established using clinical symptoms, serum thyroxine and TRAb, thyroid ultrasound and orbital computed tomography. Trimming removed 6 bases from V and 1 base from J; junction bases left unmatched: 4. Germline V lookup: CDR1 SNHLY, CDR2 FYNNEI. This CDR3 region has 15 residues.

This rearrangement joins TRBV2 to TRBJ2-7; TRBD2 matches 12 bases. The clonotype was recovered from a woman between 35 and 50 years old with Graves' hyperthyroidism. The sequencing input was blood. This CDR3 reads CASRSTSGRSYEQYF. The CDR3 coding sequence is TGTGCCAGCAGATCGACTAGCGGGAGATCCTACGAGCAGTACTTC.